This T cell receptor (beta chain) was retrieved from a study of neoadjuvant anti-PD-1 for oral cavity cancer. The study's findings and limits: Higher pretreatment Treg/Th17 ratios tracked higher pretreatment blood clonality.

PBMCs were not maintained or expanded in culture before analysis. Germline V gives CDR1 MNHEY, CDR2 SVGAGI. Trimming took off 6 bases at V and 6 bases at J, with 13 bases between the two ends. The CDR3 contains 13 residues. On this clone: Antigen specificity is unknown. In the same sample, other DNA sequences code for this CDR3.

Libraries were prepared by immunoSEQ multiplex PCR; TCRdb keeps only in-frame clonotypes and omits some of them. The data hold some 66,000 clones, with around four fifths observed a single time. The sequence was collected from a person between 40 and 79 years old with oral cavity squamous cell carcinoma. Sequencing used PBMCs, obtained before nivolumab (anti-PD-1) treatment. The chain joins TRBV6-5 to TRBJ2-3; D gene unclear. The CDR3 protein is CASSLAMGDTQYF. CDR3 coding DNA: TGTGCCAGCAGCCTCGCCATGGGGGATACGCAGTATTTT.